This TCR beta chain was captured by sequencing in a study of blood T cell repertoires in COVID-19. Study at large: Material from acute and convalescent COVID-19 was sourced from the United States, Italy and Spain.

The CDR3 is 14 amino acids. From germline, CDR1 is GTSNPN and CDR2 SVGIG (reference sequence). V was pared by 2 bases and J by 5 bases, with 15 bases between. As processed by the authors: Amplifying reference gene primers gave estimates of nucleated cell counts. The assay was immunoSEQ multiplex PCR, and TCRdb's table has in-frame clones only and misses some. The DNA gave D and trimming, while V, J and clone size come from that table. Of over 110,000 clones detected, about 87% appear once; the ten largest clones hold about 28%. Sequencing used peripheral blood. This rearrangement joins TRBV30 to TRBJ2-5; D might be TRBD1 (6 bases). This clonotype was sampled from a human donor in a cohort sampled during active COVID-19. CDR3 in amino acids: CAWSSLQGVETQYF. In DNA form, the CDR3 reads TGTGCCTGGAGTTCCTTACAGGGTGTTGAGACCCAGTACTTC.